This T cell receptor (beta chain) came from a study of Graves' ophthalmopathy and Graves' hyperthyroidism. CDR1 and CDR2 (germline): SNHLY, FYNNEI. The CDR3 extends over 17 amino acids. The V and J ends lost 6 bases and 7 bases, in that order; junction bases with no gene match: 11. Amplification of the TCR beta CDR3 regions used RNA transcripts (as template). A first-round RT-PCR used HTBI primers, followed by a second-round multiplex PCR. In TCRdb, the multiplex PCR reads were re-called with MiXCR into one record per CDR3 protein. Of over a million distinct CDR3 sequences listed, about 35% are singletons. This clonotype has only a few counts.

The chain is built from TRBV2 and TRBJ2-2; TRBD2 aligns across 13 bases. The specimen sequenced was peripheral blood or thyroid tissue (not recorded which). This clonotype was sampled from an adult man with Graves' hyperthyroidism. Here the CDR3 reads CASSRLRTSGGVGELFF. DNA for the CDR3: TGTGCCAGCAGCCGCCTCCGGACTAGCGGGGGTGTCGGGGAGCTGTTTTTT.